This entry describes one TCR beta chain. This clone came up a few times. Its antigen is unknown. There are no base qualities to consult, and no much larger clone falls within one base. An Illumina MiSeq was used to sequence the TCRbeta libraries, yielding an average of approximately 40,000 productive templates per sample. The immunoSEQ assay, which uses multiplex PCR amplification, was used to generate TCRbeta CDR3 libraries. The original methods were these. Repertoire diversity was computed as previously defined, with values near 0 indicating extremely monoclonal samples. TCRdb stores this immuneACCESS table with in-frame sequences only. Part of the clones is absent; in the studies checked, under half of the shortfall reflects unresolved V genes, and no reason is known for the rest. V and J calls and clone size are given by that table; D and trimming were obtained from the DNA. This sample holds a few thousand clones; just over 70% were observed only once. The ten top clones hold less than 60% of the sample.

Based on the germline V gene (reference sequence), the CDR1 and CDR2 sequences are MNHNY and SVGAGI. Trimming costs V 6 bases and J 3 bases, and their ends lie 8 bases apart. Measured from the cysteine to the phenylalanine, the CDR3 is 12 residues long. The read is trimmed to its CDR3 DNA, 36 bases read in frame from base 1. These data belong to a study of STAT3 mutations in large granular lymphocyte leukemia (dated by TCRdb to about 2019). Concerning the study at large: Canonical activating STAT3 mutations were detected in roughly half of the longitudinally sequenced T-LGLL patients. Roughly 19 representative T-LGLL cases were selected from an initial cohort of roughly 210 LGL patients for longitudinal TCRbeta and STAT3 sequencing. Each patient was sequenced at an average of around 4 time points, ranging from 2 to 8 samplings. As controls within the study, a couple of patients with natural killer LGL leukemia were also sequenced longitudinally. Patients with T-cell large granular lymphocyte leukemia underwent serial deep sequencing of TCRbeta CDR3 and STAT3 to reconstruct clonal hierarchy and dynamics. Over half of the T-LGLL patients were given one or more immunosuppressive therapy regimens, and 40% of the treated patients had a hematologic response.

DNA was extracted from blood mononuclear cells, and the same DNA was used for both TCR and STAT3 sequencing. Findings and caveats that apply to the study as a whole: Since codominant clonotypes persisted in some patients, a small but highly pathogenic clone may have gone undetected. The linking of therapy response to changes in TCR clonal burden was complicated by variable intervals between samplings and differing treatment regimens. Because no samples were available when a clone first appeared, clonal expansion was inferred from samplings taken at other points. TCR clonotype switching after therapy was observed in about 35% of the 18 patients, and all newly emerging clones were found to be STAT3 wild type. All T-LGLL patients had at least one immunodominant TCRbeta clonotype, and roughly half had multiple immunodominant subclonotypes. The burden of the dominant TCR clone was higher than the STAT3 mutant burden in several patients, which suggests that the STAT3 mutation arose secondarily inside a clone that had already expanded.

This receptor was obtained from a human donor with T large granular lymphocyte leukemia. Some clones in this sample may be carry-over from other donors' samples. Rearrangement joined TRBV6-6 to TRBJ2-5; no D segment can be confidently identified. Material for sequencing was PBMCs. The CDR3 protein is CASSRPEETQYF. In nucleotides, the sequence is TGTGCCAGCAGCCGACCGGAAGAGACCCAGTACTTC.